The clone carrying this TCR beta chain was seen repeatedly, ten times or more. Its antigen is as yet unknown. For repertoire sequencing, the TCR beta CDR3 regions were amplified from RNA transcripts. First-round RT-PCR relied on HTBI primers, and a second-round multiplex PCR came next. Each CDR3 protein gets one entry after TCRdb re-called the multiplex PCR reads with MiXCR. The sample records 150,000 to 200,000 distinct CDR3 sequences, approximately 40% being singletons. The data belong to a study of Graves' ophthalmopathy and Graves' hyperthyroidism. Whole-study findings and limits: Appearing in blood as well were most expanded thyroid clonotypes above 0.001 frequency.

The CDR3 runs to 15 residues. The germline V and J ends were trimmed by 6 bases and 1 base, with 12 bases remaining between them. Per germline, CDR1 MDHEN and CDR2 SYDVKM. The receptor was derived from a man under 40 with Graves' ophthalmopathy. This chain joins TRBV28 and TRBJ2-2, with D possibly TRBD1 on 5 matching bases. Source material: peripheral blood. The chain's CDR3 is CASSLGAMNTGELFF. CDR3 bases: TGTGCCAGCAGCTTAGGGGCGATGAACACCGGGGAGCTGTTTTTT.